These T cell receptor beta chains were read from a single sample in a study of cytomegalovirus exposure and HLA in healthy donors. Produced via immunoSEQ multiplex PCR; TCRdb's table is partial and in-frame only. The sample consists of approximately 170,000 clones, 83% of them appearing once. Sequenced sample: PBMCs. All receptors derive from a man aged 45-65 years in good health and CMV-seropositive. The CDR3 runs from the conserved cysteine through the conserved F or W. A D gene is named only where the DNA matches it firmly. The size field is filled for only some rows; it gives once, few, many or a size class.

size	J	V	D	DNA	CDR3
once	TRBJ2-3	TRBV9	.	TGTGCCAGCAGCGAGAGGGGGAGTTTGACAGATACGCAGTATTTT	CASSERGSLTDTQYF
once	TRBJ2-6	TRBV7-2	.	TGTGCCAGCAGCTTAGCGGGGGGGCGCACGGGCTCTGGGGCCAACGTCCTGACTTTC	CASSLAGGRTGSGANVLTF
.	TRBJ2-7	TRBV28	.	TGTGCCAGCAAACAGTCGGGTAGCGGTGCCTACGAGCAGTACTTC	CASKQSGSGAYEQYF
.	TRBJ2-7	TRBV18	TRBD1	TGTGCCAGCTCACCCAAGACAGGGGACCCCTACGAGCAGTACTTC	CASSPKTGDPYEQYF
.	TRBJ2-1	TRBV30	.	TGTGCCTGGGGCACTATCTACAATGAGCAGTTCTTC	CAWGTIYNEQFF
.	TRBJ2-7	TRBV5-1	TRBD1	TGCGCCAGCAGCTACCAGGGGGCCTACGAGCAGTACTTC	CASSYQGAYEQYF
few	TRBJ1-4	TRBV5-1	.	TGCGCCAGCAGCTCCCAGATGGGCGAAAAACTGTTTTTT	CASSSQMGEKLFF
.	TRBJ2-6	TRBV2	.	TGTGCCAGCAGTGGATACAGCCCGTCTGGGGCCAACGTCCTGACTTTC	CASSGYSPSGANVLTF
.	TRBJ1-1	TRBV2	TRBD1	TGTGCCAGCAGTCCCAAATTGGGACAGGGGGCAGTGAACACTGAAGCTTTCTTT	CASSPKLGQGAVNTEAFF
.	TRBJ1-2	TRBV30	TRBD1	TGTGCCTGGAGTCCAGGGGGCGATTATGGCTACACCTTC	CAWSPGGDYGYTF
.	TRBJ2-1	TRBV5-4	.	TGTGCCAGCAGCTTCGCAGCCCTGGGACTCGAGCACAATGAGCAGTTCTTC	CASSFAALGLEHNEQFF
.	TRBJ1-2	TRBV6-1	.	TGTGCCAGTCAACCTCCCGGGACAACGTCGGGCTACACCTTC	CASQPPGTTSGYTF
.	TRBJ1-1	TRBV7-9	.	TGTGCCAGCATCATAATAGGGGAAGGTAACACTGAAGCTTTCTTT	CASIIIGEGNTEAFF
.	TRBJ2-1	TRBV5-1	TRBD1	TGCGCCAGCAGCCCAGAGACAGGGGTGGTCTACAATGAGCAGTTCTTC	CASSPETGVVYNEQFF
.	TRBJ2-7	TRBV21-1	.	TGTGCCAGCAGCATGGGACTAGCGGGAGGGTCCTACGAGCAGTACTTC	CASSMGLAGGSYEQYF
.	TRBJ2-1	TRBV10-3	TRBD2	TGTGCCATCAGTGAGGGGGCGGGAGGGAGGGATGAGCAGTTCTTC	CAISEGAGGRDEQFF
.	TRBJ2-3	TRBV5-1	TRBD2	TGCGCCAGCAGCCGAGCGGGAGGTCGGGCAGATACGCAGTATTTT	CASSRAGGRADTQYF
.	TRBJ1-1	TRBV6-5	.	TGTGCTACCCAACGGCAGACAAACACTGAAGCTTTCTTT	CATQRQTNTEAFF
.	TRBJ2-2	TRBV15	TRBD1	TGTGCCACCAGCAGAGATCTTCTCAGGGGGACCGGGGAGCTGTTTTTT	CATSRDLLRGTGELFF
.	TRBJ2-6	TRBV6-5	.	TGTGCCAGCAGACTCTCTGGGGCCAACGTCCTGACTTTC	CASRLSGANVLTF
.	TRBJ1-5	TRBV2	.	TGTGCCAGCAATTGGGGGCCCGATCAGCCCCAGCATTTT	CASNWGPDQPQHF
.	TRBJ2-3	TRBV28	.	TGTGCCAGCAGCTATCAGGGGGATACGCAGTATTTT	CASSYQGDTQYF
.	TRBJ2-4	TRBV4-2	TRBD1	TGTGCCAGCAGCCAAGATGTAATGGACAGGGGTAAAAACATTCAGTACTTC	CASSQDVMDRGKNIQYF
.	TRBJ1-6	TRBV11-2	.	TGTGCCAGCAGCTTAGTTCCCACAGGGTCTTCACCCCTCCACTTT	CASSLVPTGSSPLHF
.	TRBJ1-2	TRBV5-1	.	TGCGCCAGCAGCCAGGACATCGGATGGGGCTACACCTTC	CASSQDIGWGYTF
.	TRBJ2-1	TRBV7-6	TRBD2	TGTGCCAGCAGCCCAACCATGGCGGGAGGGCGGAGTGAGCAGTTCTTC	CASSPTMAGGRSEQFF
once	TRBJ2-3	TRBV7-3	TRBD2	TGTGCCAGCAGTGTAGCGGGAGGTGTAGCAGATACGCAGTATTTT	CASSVAGGVADTQYF
once	TRBJ2-4	TRBV27	TRBD1	TGTGCCAGCAGTTTTACGCCCTGGACAGGAGACCAAAACATTCAGTACTTC	CASSFTPWTGDQNIQYF
.	TRBJ1-1	TRBV9	.	TGTGCCAGCAGCGTCGGTTATGACACTGAAGCTTTCTTT	CASSVGYDTEAFF
.	TRBJ2-3	TRBV29-1	TRBD1	TGCAGCGTCGAACGGACAGGGGGACTAGATACGCAGTATTTT	CSVERTGGLDTQYF
.	TRBJ1-5	TRBV28	TRBD1	TGTGCCAGCAGTTTAGGGACAGGGCGGAATCCCCAGCATTTT	CASSLGTGRNPQHF
.	TRBJ2-7	TRBV30	.	TGTGCCTGGAGTTACGGACTACGAACCTACGAGCAGTACTTC	CAWSYGLRTYEQYF
.	TRBJ2-7	TRBV19	TRBD2	TGTGCCAGTAGTATCTCAGCGGGGCGCCCCTACGAGCAGTACTTC	CASSISAGRPYEQYF
.	TRBJ2-5	TRBV5-6	TRBD2	TGTGCCAGCAGCCCCCGGGGGGTCGGGGAGACCCAGTACTTC	CASSPRGVGETQYF
.	TRBJ2-7	TRBV21-1	.	TGTGCCAGCAGCGCCGGACTAGCGTTAACCTACGAGCAGTACTTC	CASSAGLALTYEQYF
once	TRBJ2-2	TRBV28	.	TGTGCCAGCAGTTCCGGGACAATCACCGGGGAGCTGTTTTTT	CASSSGTITGELFF
.	TRBJ1-6	TRBV4-1	.	TGCGCCAGCAGCCCCTATAGGTCTAGTCCGAGCTCCTATAATTCACCCCTCCACTTT	CASSPYRSSPSSYNSPLHF
.	TRBJ2-3	TRBV6-4	.	TGTGCCAGCAGTCCGGGAGAGGGCACAGATACGCAGTATTTT	CASSPGEGTDTQYF
.	TRBJ2-1	TRBV4-1	.	TGCGCCAGCAGCCAAGAGCTAGCCTACTCCTACAATGAGCAGTTCTTC	CASSQELAYSYNEQFF
.	TRBJ2-7	TRBV5-1	TRBD2	TGCGCCAGCAGCTTGAGTCTAGCGGGGGGCTTCTACGAGCAGTACTTC	CASSLSLAGGFYEQYF
.	TRBJ2-1	TRBV6-1	.	TGTGCCAGCAGTGTCCAGGGGAATGAGCAGTTCTTC	CASSVQGNEQFF
once	TRBJ2-2	TRBV4-1	.	TGCGCCAGCAGCCAAGGAGCTAGCGCGAACACCGGGGAGCTGTTTTTT	CASSQGASANTGELFF
.	TRBJ2-1	TRBV6-4	TRBD1	TGTGCCAGCAGCTCCGGGACAGGGAACTTTAATGAGCAGTTCTTC	CASSSGTGNFNEQFF
.	TRBJ2-2	TRBV6-6	.	TGTGCCAGCAGTTCCCGGGAGACCACCGGGGAGCTGTTTTTT	CASSSRETTGELFF
.	TRBJ2-5	TRBV7-6	TRBD2	TGTGCCAGCAGCTTAGGTCTAGCGGGGGGTAGGGAGACCCAGTACTTC	CASSLGLAGGRETQYF
.	TRBJ2-7	TRBV2	.	TGTGCCGCCACAGGGAGCTCCTACGAGCAGTACTTC	CAATGSSYEQYF